The source of this T cell receptor (beta chain) is a study of blood T cell repertoires in COVID-19. Whole-study context: From T cells, B-cell-depleted T cells, or PBMCs came the material, which was cDNA or gDNA.

This clone has a count of ten or more. Per the authors' pipeline: Amplification with reference gene primers provided the estimates of nucleated cell counts. Data came from immunoSEQ multiplex PCR; TCRdb stores just in-frame clones and leaves some out. V and J calls and clone size are copied from that table; D and trimming were computed from the DNA. The sample has some 120,000 clones, approximately 68% seen once; the top ten hold about 2.2%. The specimen was peripheral blood. The TCR originated in a woman between 70 and 85 years old with acute or convalescent COVID-19.

CDR3 DNA: TGTGCCAGCAGCGTAGAAGAAGAGGCCGCGGGAGGAGACACAGATACGCAGTATTTT. Protein: CASSVEEEAAGGDTDTQYF. The chain combines TRBV9 with TRBJ2-3; 8 nucleotides line up with TRBD2. Germline trimming cut 0 bases from V and 2 bases from J; bases unmatched to any gene: 14. The CDR3 has 19 amino acids. CDR1 and CDR2 (germline): SGDLS, YYNGEE.